This TCR beta chain was profiled in a study of blood T cells in healthy people across ages (dated by TCRdb to about 2015). Looking at the study overall: In model experiments, roughly one uniquely barcoded TCR beta cDNA molecule per two T cells was captured by template switching. To track age-related changes in TCR beta repertoire diversity, the study relied on deep sequencing normalized with unique cDNA molecular identifiers. The donors were split into four age groups: young (average 16 years), middle-aged (39), aged (around 67) and long-lived (about 82). The study analyzed two additional independent replicas of 1 million unique cDNA reads from the same blood draw for two donors, one aged 18 to 29 and one aged 80 or older.

This clonotype was counted a few times. The antigen it recognizes is unknown. Base quality data are lacking; no much larger clone is found one base away. Reading the germline V gene gives CDR1 SGHNT and CDR2 YENEEA. At the junction V is shortened by 1 base and J by 8 bases, with 9 bases in between. The CDR3 goes from the cysteine to the phenylalanine over 13 residues. Only the CDR3 DNA is retained, 39 bases long and in frame from the first base. Systemically healthy Caucasian individuals from Russia, approximately 39 in total and aged about 6 to 95 years, were included as donors. Each donor gave about 9.2 milliliters of peripheral blood, drawn into EDTA-treated Vacutainer tubes. Ficoll-Paque density-gradient centrifugation was used to isolate PBMCs, with at least 7 million per sample. Trizol reagent was used to extract total RNA from the PBMCs, yielding at least 6 micrograms per sample. For every donor, an aliquot of PBMCs went through flow cytometry to measure the percentages of naive CD45RAhigh/CD27high T cells.

Library construction relied on 5' RACE. The sample was run on an Illumina HiSeq 2500. A second PCR of 7 to 11 cycles was run with a J-beta primer mix and a sample-barcoded 5' primer. A template-switch 5' adaptor carrying 12 random nucleotides introduced a unique molecular identifier onto each TCR beta cDNA molecule. Each sample yielded at least 2.5 million CDR3-containing paired-end reads. First-strand cDNA synthesis was performed from all RNA using the Mint cDNA synthesis kit, with priming by a TRBC-specific oligonucleotide. Following uracil-DNA glycosylase treatment, all cDNA underwent a first 18-cycle PCR with the universal primers M1SS and BC2_uni_R. The original pipeline was this. Normalization of each sample was performed by random selection of 1 million high-quality reads, each carrying a distinct molecular identifier. Reads sharing molecular identifiers were discarded rather than binned into consensus sequences. MiTCR, set to a Q25 quality threshold and the strictest error-elimination algorithm, was used for CDR3 identification, clonotype clustering and error correction. A nonparametric unseen species model using Euler transformation provided a lower-bound estimate of total TCR beta diversity. TCRdb applied fastp at Q25 and MiXCR to the public reads, then kept only in-frame beta chains. Rows matching on CDR3 protein sequence are summarized as one entry with the most common DNA and genes. The authors' filters were not applied to this entry. The sample table records more than 1,000,000 distinct CDR3 sequences; approximately 26% of these occur just once. The ten largest clonotypes hold less than 0.85% of the sample.

What the authors observed across the whole study: As age increased, observed TCR beta diversity per million T cells dropped in a roughly linear way, and a significant reduction was already evident by age 40. Conclusive comparison of naive and antigen-experienced compartments was prevented by the profiling of bulk unsorted PBMCs. Compared with the aged group, the long-lived group had more naive CD4+ T cells, fewer expanded clones and increased TCR diversity, a pattern suggesting age selection. A strong correlation was found between observed TCR beta diversity and the percentage of naive T cells measured by flow cytometry. Total diversity estimates from one million sequenced T cells were considered lower bounds and underestimates. Because the CMV infection status of the donors was unknown, age-related changes in expanded clonotypes may potentially have been confounded.

The same specimen was also included in a second study, on T cells of mothers and their children. The second study's paper adds: The donors were nine systemically healthy Caucasian individuals, made up of three mothers and their six children. cDNA synthesis consumed the entire amount of extracted RNA, loaded at around 1.5 ug RNA in each 15 ul reaction. Sample barcodes and 2-4 random nucleotides were added via the M1S primer in the second PCR. Each mother yielded over 8.5 million TCR beta CDR3 reads and each child some 3 million reads. Thymic selection shapes the output of TCR recombination in a similar way in related and unrelated pairs, and inherited differences have a minor effect. Related mother-child pairs always showed normalized repertoire overlap that was slightly higher than in unrelated mother-child pairs, though the difference was never significant. No persistent microchimeric T cell clones were detected, at a sensitivity of approximately 100 clones per million clonotypes. Deep NGS was used in the study to compare the TCR beta repertoires of mothers and children and to look for features that separate related mother-child pairs from unrelated individuals. Mothers averaged about 40 +/- 4 years of age and children averaged roughly 12 +/- 4 years. After adapter ligation was performed with NEBNext reagents, the libraries were sequenced on an Illumina HiSeq 2000 with 100+100 nt paired-end reads. Mother and child libraries were prepared a month apart and sequenced in separate runs to prevent cross-contamination. For each donor, between roughly 500,000 and 2,100,000 distinct TCR beta clonotypes were identified. Naive TCR beta clonotypes were estimated from low-frequency clonotypes matched to each donor's FACS-determined naive share, without sorting.

This chain is built from TRBV11-3 and TRBJ2-1, with the identity of the D gene unclear. Material for sequencing was blood. This TCR was recovered from a girl aged 2-10 years in good health. The nucleotide sequence is TGTGCCAGCAGCTTAGCTTTCTCCTATGAGCAGTTCTTC. It codes for CASSLAFSYEQFF.